This TCR beta chain emerged from a study of CD8 T cells in Susac syndrome. Germline V gene sequence: CDR1 KGHSH, CDR2 LQKENI. CDR3 length: 15 residues. V lost 1 base and J 2 bases, leaving 11 bases between the germline ends. When the RNA was reverse transcribed, random hexamers were used with an input of 0.5 to 1 ug. Each CDR3 protein is one row after TCRdb ran MiXCR on the immunoSEQ multiplex PCR reads. Of roughly 200,000 distinct CDR3 sequences in the sample, 90% to 97% were seen once. The sequenced sample was CD4+ T cells from PBMCs. This chain joins TRBV18 and TRBJ2-5; D may be TRBD1 (6 bases). This clonotype originated in a human donor with multiple sclerosis. The CDR3 spells CASSPLTGAQETQYF. The CDR3 DNA follows: TGTGCCAGCTCACCACTGACAGGAGCACAAGAGACCCAGTACTTC.